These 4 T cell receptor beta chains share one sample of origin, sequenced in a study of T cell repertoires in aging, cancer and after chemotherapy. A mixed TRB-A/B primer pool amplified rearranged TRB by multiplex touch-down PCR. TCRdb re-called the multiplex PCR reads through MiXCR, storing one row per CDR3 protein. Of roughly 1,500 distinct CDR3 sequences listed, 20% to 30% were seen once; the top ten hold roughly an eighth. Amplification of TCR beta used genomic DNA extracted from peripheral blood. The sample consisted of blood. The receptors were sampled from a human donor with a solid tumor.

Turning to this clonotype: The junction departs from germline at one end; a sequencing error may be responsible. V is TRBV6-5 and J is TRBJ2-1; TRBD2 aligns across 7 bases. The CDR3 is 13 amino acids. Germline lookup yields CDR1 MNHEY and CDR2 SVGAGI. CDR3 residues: CASSEQGRAEQFF. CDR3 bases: TGCGCCAGCAGTGAACAAGGGAGGGCCGAGCAGTTCTTC.

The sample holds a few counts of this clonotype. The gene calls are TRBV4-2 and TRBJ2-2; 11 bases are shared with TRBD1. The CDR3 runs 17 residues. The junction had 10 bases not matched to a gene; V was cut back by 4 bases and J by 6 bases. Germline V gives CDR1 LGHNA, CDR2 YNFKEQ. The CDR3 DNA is TGTGCCAGCAGCCCTGAGGAGGGGACAGGGGGGGCCGGGGAGCTGTTTTTT. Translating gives CASSPEEGTGGAGELFF.

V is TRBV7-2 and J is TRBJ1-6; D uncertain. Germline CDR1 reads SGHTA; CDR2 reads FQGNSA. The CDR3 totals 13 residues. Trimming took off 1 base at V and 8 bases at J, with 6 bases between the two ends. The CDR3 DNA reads TGTGCCAGCAGCTTAGTGCGGGATTCACCCCTCCACTTT. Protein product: CASSLVRDSPLHF.

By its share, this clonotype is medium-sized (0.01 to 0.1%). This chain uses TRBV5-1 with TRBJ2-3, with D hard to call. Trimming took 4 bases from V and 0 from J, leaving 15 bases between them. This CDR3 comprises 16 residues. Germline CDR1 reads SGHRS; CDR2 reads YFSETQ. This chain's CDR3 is CASSHFVGRSTDTQYF. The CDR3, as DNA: TGCGCCAGCAGCCACTTTGTGGGCAGAAGCACAGATACGCAGTATTTT.